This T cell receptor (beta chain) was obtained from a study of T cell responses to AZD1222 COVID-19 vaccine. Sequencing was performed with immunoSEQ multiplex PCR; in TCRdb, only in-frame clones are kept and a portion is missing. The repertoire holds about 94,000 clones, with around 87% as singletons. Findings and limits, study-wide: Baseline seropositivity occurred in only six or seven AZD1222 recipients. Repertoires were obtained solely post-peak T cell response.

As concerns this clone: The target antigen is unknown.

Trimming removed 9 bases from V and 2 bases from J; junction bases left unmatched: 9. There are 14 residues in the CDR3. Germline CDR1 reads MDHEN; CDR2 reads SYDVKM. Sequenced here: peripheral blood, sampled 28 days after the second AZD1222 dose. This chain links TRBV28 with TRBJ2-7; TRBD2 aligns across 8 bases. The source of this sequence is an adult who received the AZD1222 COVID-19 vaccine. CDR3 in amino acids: CASGIEREPYEQYF. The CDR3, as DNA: TGTGCCAGTGGGATCGAGCGGGAGCCCTACGAGCAGTACTTC.